The rows below give T cell receptor beta chains drawn from one sample of a study of T cell responses to AZD1222 COVID-19 vaccine. Sequencing was performed with immunoSEQ multiplex PCR; in TCRdb, only in-frame clones are kept and a portion is missing. The sample holds about 100,000 clones; around 90% are singletons and the top ten take roughly a sixth. The sample in question was peripheral blood, obtained on day 0 of AZD1222 vaccination. The origin of the receptors is an adult in good health. Both conserved end residues are part of each CDR3. A D gene is named only where the DNA matches it firmly. A clone size is listed for some rows: how often the clone was seen (once, few, many), or a class if it is expanded.

J,D,size,V,CDR3,DNA
TRBJ2-7,-,-,TRBV28,CASTASYEQYF,TGTGCCAGCACGGCCTCCTACGAGCAGTACTTC
TRBJ1-4,-,-,TRBV6-5,CASSPRGPGEKLFF,TGTGCCAGCAGTCCACGAGGCCCGGGGGAAAAACTGTTTTTT
TRBJ1-5,-,-,TRBV19,CASSIAGQTVFSPQHF,TGTGCCAGTAGTATAGCCGGACAGACGGTGTTCAGCCCCCAGCATTTT
TRBJ2-3,-,-,TRBV3-1/TRBV3-2,CASSPSSTDTQYF,TGTGCCAGCAGCCCGTCTAGCACGGATACGCAGTATTTT
TRBJ2-1,TRBD2,-,TRBV2,CASSGTSGPYNEQFF,TGTGCCAGCAGTGGGACTAGCGGGCCCTACAATGAGCAGTTCTTC
TRBJ2-1,-,-,TRBV6-5,CASSYLKAGSNNEQFF,TGTGCCAGCAGTTACTTAAAGGCGGGATCCAACAATGAGCAGTTCTTC
TRBJ2-5,-,-,TRBV29-1,CSVGQFTVETQYF,TGCAGCGTCGGACAGTTTACCGTAGAGACCCAGTACTTC
TRBJ2-1,-,-,TRBV5-6,CASSWGLAGNEQFF,TGTGCCAGCAGCTGGGGGCTAGCTGGTAATGAGCAGTTCTTC
TRBJ2-2,-,-,TRBV3-1/TRBV3-2,CASSQGLVNTGELFF,TGTGCCAGCAGCCAAGGACTAGTCAACACCGGGGAGCTGTTTTTT
TRBJ2-7,-,-,TRBV28,CASRAKGYEQYF,TGTGCCAGCAGGGCGAAGGGTTACGAGCAGTACTTC
TRBJ2-5,-,-,TRBV7-9,CASSPLSLTQETQYF,TGTGCCAGCAGCCCCCTGAGCCTTACACAAGAGACCCAGTACTTC
TRBJ1-1,TRBD1,-,TRBV15,CATSSDPGQGRPEAFF,TGTGCCACCAGCAGTGACCCGGGACAGGGGCGCCCTGAAGCTTTCTTT
TRBJ2-2,TRBD2,-,TRBV5-1,CASRLPKRGGTGELFF,TGCGCCAGCCGCCTACCCAAGCGGGGGGGCACCGGGGAGCTGTTTTTT
TRBJ1-2,-,once,TRBV6-5,CASSSRPGIYGYTF,TGTGCCAGCAGTTCTCGACCGGGTATATATGGCTACACCTTC
TRBJ2-2,-,-,TRBV3-1/TRBV3-2,CASRELNTGELFF,TGTGCCAGCAGGGAACTCAACACCGGGGAGCTGTTTTTT
TRBJ2-2,-,-,TRBV4-1,CASSQGLVGALAGELFF,TGCGCCAGCAGCCAAGGTCTGGTGGGGGCGTTAGCCGGGGAGCTGTTTTTT
TRBJ2-1,TRBD2,few,TRBV7-6,CASSLVSGVYNEQFF,TGTGCCAGCAGCTTAGTAAGCGGGGTTTACAATGAGCAGTTCTTC
TRBJ1-5,-,-,TRBV18,CASSPLLVGRGDQPQHF,TGTGCCAGCTCACCACTTTTGGTAGGGAGAGGCGATCAGCCCCAGCATTTT
TRBJ1-1,-,-,TRBV28,CASSFGARGNTEAFF,TGTGCCAGCAGTTTCGGGGCCAGGGGTAACACTGAAGCTTTCTTT
TRBJ2-7,-,-,TRBV6-5,CAATRGTGLRYEQYF,TGTGCCGCCACGAGGGGAACGGGGCTTAGGTACGAGCAGTACTTC
TRBJ2-2,TRBD1,once,TRBV27,CASYRTGGTGELFF,TGTGCCAGCTATAGGACAGGGGGAACCGGGGAGCTGTTTTTT
TRBJ2-6,-,-,TRBV9,CASSVGGAGANVLTF,TGTGCCAGCAGCGTAGGGGGGGCTGGGGCCAACGTCCTGACTTTC
TRBJ2-3,-,-,TRBV28,CASSLGGASTDTQYF,TGTGCCAGCAGTTTAGGCGGGGCAAGCACAGATACGCAGTATTTT
TRBJ1-1,-,-,TRBV2,CASSWTTLLNF,TGTGCCAGCAGTTGGACAACCCTCCTCAACTTT
TRBJ2-7,-,once,TRBV29-1,CSVEITSYEQYF,TGCAGCGTTGAAATAACCTCCTACGAGCAGTACTTC
TRBJ1-5,TRBD1,few,TRBV18,CASSPPGTVGRPQHF,TGTGCCAGCTCACCACCGGGGACAGTCGGGCGGCCCCAGCATTTT
TRBJ2-3,-,-,TRBV19,CASSKGTRVTDTQYF,TGTGCCAGTAGTAAAGGAACGAGGGTTACAGATACGCAGTATTTT
TRBJ2-7,-,-,TRBV19,CASSAQTVLHEQYF,TGTGCCAGTAGTGCCCAGACGGTGCTTCACGAGCAGTACTTC
TRBJ1-1,-,once,TRBV29-1,CSVVSQDLGTEAFF,TGCAGCGTTGTATCCCAGGATTTGGGAACTGAAGCTTTCTTT
TRBJ2-7,-,-,TRBV4-1,CASSFRDTYSYEQYF,TGCGCCAGCAGCTTCCGGGATACATACTCCTACGAGCAGTACTTC